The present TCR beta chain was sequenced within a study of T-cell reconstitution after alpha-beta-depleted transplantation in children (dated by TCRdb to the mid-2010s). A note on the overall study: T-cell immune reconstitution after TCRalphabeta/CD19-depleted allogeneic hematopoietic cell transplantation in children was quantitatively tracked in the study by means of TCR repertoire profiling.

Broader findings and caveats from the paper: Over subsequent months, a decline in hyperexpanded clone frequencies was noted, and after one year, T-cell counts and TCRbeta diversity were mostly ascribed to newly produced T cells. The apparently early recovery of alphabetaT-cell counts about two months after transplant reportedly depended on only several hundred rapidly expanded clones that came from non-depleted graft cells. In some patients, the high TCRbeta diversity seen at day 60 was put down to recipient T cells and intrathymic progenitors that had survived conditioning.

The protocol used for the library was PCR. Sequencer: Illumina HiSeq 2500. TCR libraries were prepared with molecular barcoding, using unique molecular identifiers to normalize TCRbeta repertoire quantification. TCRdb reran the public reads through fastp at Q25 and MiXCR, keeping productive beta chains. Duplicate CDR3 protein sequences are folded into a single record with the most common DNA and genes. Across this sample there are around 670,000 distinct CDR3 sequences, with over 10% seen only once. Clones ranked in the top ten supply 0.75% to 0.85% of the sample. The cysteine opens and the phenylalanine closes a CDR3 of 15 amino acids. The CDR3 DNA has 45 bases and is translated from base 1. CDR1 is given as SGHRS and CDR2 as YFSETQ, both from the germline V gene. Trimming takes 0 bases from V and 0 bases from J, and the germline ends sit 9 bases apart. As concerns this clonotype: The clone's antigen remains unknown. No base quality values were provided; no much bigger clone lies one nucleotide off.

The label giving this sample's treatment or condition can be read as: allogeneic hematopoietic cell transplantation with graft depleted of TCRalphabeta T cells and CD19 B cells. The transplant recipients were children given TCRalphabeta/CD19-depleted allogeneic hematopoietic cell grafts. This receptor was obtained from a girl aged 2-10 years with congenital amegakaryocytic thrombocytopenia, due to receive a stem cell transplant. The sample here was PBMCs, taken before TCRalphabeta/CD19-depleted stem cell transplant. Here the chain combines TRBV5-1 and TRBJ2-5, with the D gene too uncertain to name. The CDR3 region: CASSLADGNQETQYF. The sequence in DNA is TGCGCCAGCAGCTTGGCCGACGGCAACCAAGAGACCCAGTACTTC.